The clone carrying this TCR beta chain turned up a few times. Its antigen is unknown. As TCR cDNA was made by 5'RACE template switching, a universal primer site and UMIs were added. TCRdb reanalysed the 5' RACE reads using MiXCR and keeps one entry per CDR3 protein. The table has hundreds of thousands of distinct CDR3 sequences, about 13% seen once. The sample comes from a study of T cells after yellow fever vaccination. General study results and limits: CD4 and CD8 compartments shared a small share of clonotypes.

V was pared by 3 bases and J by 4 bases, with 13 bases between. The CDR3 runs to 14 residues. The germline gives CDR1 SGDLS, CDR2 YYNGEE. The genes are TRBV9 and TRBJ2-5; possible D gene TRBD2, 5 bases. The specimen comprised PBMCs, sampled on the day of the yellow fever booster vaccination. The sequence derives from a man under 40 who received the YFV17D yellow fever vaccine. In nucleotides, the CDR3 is TGTGCCAGCAGCGGCACCCCGGCGGGAGAGACCCAGTACTTC. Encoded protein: CASSGTPAGETQYF. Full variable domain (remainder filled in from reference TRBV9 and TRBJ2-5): DSGVTQTPKHLITATGQRVTLRCSPRSGDLSVYWYQQSLDQGLQFLIQYYNGEERAKGNILERFSAQQFPDLHSELNLSSLELGDSALYFCASSGTPAGETQYFGPGTRLLVL.